This paragraph reports one T cell receptor (beta chain). The data are from a study of blood T cell repertoires in COVID-19. Participants spanned ages about 18 to 95 years and resided in roughly 26 US areas. Assignments of participants to cohorts depended upon their own reported clinical history. Recovered Cohort 3 donors showed two negative PCRs, clearance, or symptom resolution. Original processing methods: For nucleated cells, counts were estimated from reference gene primer amplification. Sequencing was performed with immunoSEQ multiplex PCR; in TCRdb, only in-frame clones are kept and a portion is missing. That table is the source of V, J and clone size, and D and trimming were worked out from the DNA. The table lists some 400,000 clones, around 91% of them singletons. V lost 5 bases, J lost 3 bases, and 14 bases lay in between. CDR1 is SGHAT, CDR2 FQNNGV, per germline. The CDR3 loop spans 15 amino acids.

The sample consisted of PBMCs or T cells enriched from blood (not recorded which). The rearrangement uses TRBV11-2 and TRBJ1-3, with D possibly matching TRBD1 (5 bases). This TCR derives from a man aged 25 to 40 who had recovered from COVID-19. CDR3 sequence reads: CASSTLRGGGNTIYF. The DNA of the CDR3 is TGTGCCAGCAGCACCCTTAGGGGTGGTGGAAACACCATATATTTT.